The 4 T cell receptor beta chains below all came from one sample that was sequenced in a study of shared clonotypes between healthy human individuals. TCRdb's table, derived via immunoSEQ multiplex PCR, lists solely in-frame clones and lacks some. In the table there are 650,000 to 800,000 clones, 55% to 80% of which are singletons. Sequenced material: memory CD4+ T cells sorted from blood. Stated subset: CD45RA-negative fraction. All receptors derive from a woman between 25 and 40 years old in good health.

In this sample, this clone turned up once. The J gene is TRBJ2-2, the V gene TRBV25-1, with 8 positions matching TRBD1. The V segment lost 5 bases and the J segment 6 bases; nucleotides outside the gene matches: 14. In germline, CDR1 is MGHDK, CDR2 SYGVNS. The CDR3 contains 17 residues. The CDR3 is CASSPQIDRGGAGELFF. The CDR3 nucleotides are TGTGCCAGCAGTCCCCAAATTGACAGGGGCGGCGCCGGGGAGCTGTTTTTT.

This clone showed up just once. The J gene is TRBJ1-1, the V gene TRBV25-1; D is unclear. The CDR3 spans 12 residues. Germline-derived CDR1 and CDR2 are MGHDK and SYGVNS. Trimming cost V 4 bases and J 11 bases, with 14 bases left between them. CDR3 sequence: CASSGFTTRAFF. DNA of the CDR3: TGTGCCAGCAGTGGGTTCACAACACGGGCTTTCTTT.

The chain recombines TRBV6-5 with TRBJ1-1; D gene ambiguous. The CDR3 is 13 amino acids. CDR1 is MNHEY and CDR2 is SVGAGI in the germline V gene. V was cut by 2 bases and J by 4 bases, with 8 bases left in between. Here the CDR3 reads CASSYVAGTEAFF. CDR3 DNA: TGTGCCAGCAGTTACGTTGCGGGCACTGAAGCTTTCTTT.

This clone was counted once. This sequence joins TRBV19 and TRBJ1-2; the match to TRBD1 covers 9 bases. CDR1 LNHDA and CDR2 SQIVND come from the germline V gene (reference sequence). The junction had 7 bases not matched to a gene; V was cut back by 4 bases and J by 4 bases. The CDR3 consists of 15 residues. This chain's CDR3 is CASSTGQGSTYGYTF. As DNA, the CDR3 is TGTGCCAGTAGTACGGGACAGGGAAGTACCTATGGCTACACCTTC. Full variable domain (missing parts from reference TRBV19 and TRBJ1-2): DGGITQSPKYLFRKEGQNVTLSCEQNLNHDAMYWYRQDPGQGLRLIYYSQIVNDFQKGDIAEGYSVSREKKESFPLTVTSAQKNPTAFYLCASSTGQGSTYGYTFGSGTRLTVV.